This T cell receptor beta chain was identified during a study of CD8 T cells in ankylosing spondylitis. Overall study findings and caveats: Matched ankylosing spondylitis synovial fluid reportedly showed significant enrichment of disease-linked clones. Some motif variants had been reported before (in reactive arthritis synovial fluid and blood). Several highly homologous variants made up a TCR beta motif, and this motif appeared characteristic of ankylosing spondylitis blood.

In TCRdb, the 5' RACE reads were re-called with MiXCR into one record per CDR3 protein. Of around 430,000 distinct CDR3 sequences listed, 15% to 20% are singletons. There are 15 residues in the CDR3. The ends were cut back, 0 bases at V and 3 bases at J, with 11 bases in the middle. Germline CDR1 reads LGHNA; CDR2 reads YSLEER. A word on this clonotype: The antigen is not known.

The V gene is TRBV4-3, the J gene TRBJ2-5; D is uncertain. The sequenced sample was blood, either unsorted or a sorted T cell fraction (not recorded which). The origin of this receptor is a male donor with ankylosing spondylitis. The CDR3 sequence is CASSQDGRTEETQYF. The CDR3 DNA reads TGCGCCAGCAGCCAAGATGGCAGGACCGAAGAGACCCAGTACTTC.